The 26 T cell receptor beta chains given below trace back to one sample, sequenced in a study of siplizumab effects on memory and regulatory T cells. Using immunoSEQ multiplex PCR, the repertoire was profiled, and TCRdb retains in-frame clones only, with some absent. The sample includes about 99,000 clones, 93% of them seen just once. Sample: Tregs sorted from blood. Receptors were obtained from a human donor in good health.

This clone is a singleton in its sample. The chain joins TRBV25-1 to TRBJ2-2; 8 bases are a match to TRBD2. Germline trimming cut 1 base from V and 6 bases from J; bases unmatched to any gene: 10. The CDR3 totals 17 residues. The germline V gene has CDR1 MGHDK and CDR2 SYGVNS. This chain's CDR3 is CASSEWHGSGVPGELFF. The CDR3 nucleotides read TGTGCCAGCAGTGAATGGCACGGTAGCGGGGTTCCCGGGGAGCTGTTTTTT. Using reference TRBV25-1 and TRBJ2-2 for the parts outside the CDR3, the full variable domain is EADIYQTPRYLVIGTGKKITLECSQTMGHDKMYWYQQDPGMELHLIHYSYGVNSTEKGDLSSESTVSRIRTEHFPLTLESARPSHTSQYLCASSEWHGSGVPGELFFGEGSRLTVL.

The chain couples TRBV30 to TRBJ2-3; D gene ambiguous. The CDR3 spans 11 residues. CDR1 and CDR2 (germline): GTSNPN, SVGIG (reference sequence). V dropped 7 bases and J dropped 2 bases, with 7 bases sitting between them. CDR3 loop: CASFSTDTQYF. CDR3 in DNA: TGTGCCTCTTTCTCCACAGATACGCAGTATTTT.

This clone was observed a single time. The V call is TRBV6-6, the J call TRBJ2-5, with 7 positions matching TRBD2. This CDR3 region has 14 residues. CDR1 MNHNY and CDR2 SVGAGI come from the germline V gene (reference sequence). Trimming removed 2 bases from V and 4 bases from J; junction bases left unmatched: 4. Written as DNA, the CDR3 is TGTGCCAGCAGTTACGGGAGGGGTCGAGAGACCCAGTACTTC. Its translation is CASSYGRGRETQYF.

This chain links TRBV25-1 with TRBJ1-1; 12 bases map to TRBD1. This CDR3 contains 15 residues. In germline, CDR1 is MGHDK, CDR2 SYGVNS. Trimming removed 5 bases from V and 10 bases from J; junction bases left unmatched: 11. CDR3 DNA sequence: TGTGCCAGCAGTAGGGCGGGGGACAGGGGGCTGGGAGCTTTCTTT. Protein sequence: CASSRAGDRGLGAFF.

The gene calls are TRBV19 and TRBJ1-2, with a weak D call TRBD1 (5 bases). Germline lookup yields CDR1 LNHDA and CDR2 SQIVND (reference sequence). With 6 bases removed from V and 4 bases from J, the gap between germline ends came to 21 bases. The CDR3 contains 16 residues. CDR3 residues: CASSREAARNLYGYTF. The CDR3 nucleotides read TGTGCCAGTAGCAGGGAGGCAGCCAGAAACCTCTATGGCTACACCTTC.

The chain links TRBV11-2 to TRBJ1-2; possibly TRBD1 for D (5 bases). Germline lookup yields CDR1 SGHAT and CDR2 FQNNGV. Trimming took 5 bases from V and 2 from J, leaving 12 bases between them. There are 14 residues in the CDR3. CDR3 nucleotide sequence: TGTGCCAGCAGCCCTGGGACGTACAACTATGGCTACACCTTC. Protein sequence: CASSPGTYNYGYTF.

V gene TRBV5-1 combines with J gene TRBJ2-5; D is possibly TRBD1 (6 bases). With 0 bases removed from V and 5 bases from J, the gap between germline ends came to 14 bases. The germline gives CDR1 SGHRS, CDR2 YFSETQ. The CDR3 runs 15 residues. The CDR3 here is CASSLVGQTWETQYF. The CDR3 DNA is TGCGCCAGCAGCTTGGTCGGACAGACTTGGGAGACCCAGTACTTC. Together with reference TRBV5-1 and TRBJ2-5, the CDR3 gives the full variable domain: KAGVTQTPRYLIKTRGQQVTLSCSPISGHRSVSWYQQTPGQGLQFLFEYFSETQRNKGNFPGRFSGRQFSNSRSEMNVSTLELGDSALYLCASSLVGQTWETQYFGPGTRLLVL.

V gene TRBV9 combines with J gene TRBJ2-1; 12 positions agree with TRBD2. Germline lookup yields CDR1 SGDLS and CDR2 YYNGEE. The CDR3 consists of 17 residues. The J segment lost 8 bases and the V segment lost 0 bases, leaving 9 bases of the junction unmatched. Here the CDR3 DNA reads TGTGCCAGCAGCGTAGCTCCTAGCGGGGGGGCCGACGATGAGCAGTTCTTC. It codes for CASSVAPSGGADDEQFF.

The genes are TRBV6-5 and TRBJ2-5; D is perhaps TRBD1 (6 bases). Germline values: CDR1 MNHEY, CDR2 SVGAGI. The CDR3 is 14 amino acids. V was trimmed by 2 bases and J by 5 bases, leaving 12 bases between them. The CDR3 loop is CASSYQGNWETQYF. DNA of the CDR3: TGTGCCAGCAGTTACCAGGGGAATTGGGAGACCCAGTACTTC.

The chain carries TRBV18 and TRBJ2-1, with D possibly being TRBD2 (7 bases). Germline CDR1 and CDR2: KGHSH and LQKENI. This CDR3 region has 17 residues. V shed 0 bases and J shed 9 bases, with 21 bases lying between them. Here the CDR3 reads CASSPPFGGRGRREQFF. The DNA for the CDR3 is TGTGCCAGCTCACCACCTTTCGGTGGGAGGGGGAGGCGTGAGCAGTTCTTC. The full variable domain, in which reference TRBV18 and TRBJ2-1 provide the parts outside the CDR3, is NAGVMQNPRHLVRRRGQEARLRCSPMKGHSHVYWYRQLPEEGLKFMVYLQKENIIDESGMPKERFSAEFPKEGPSILRIQQVVRGDSAAYFCASSPPFGGRGRREQFFGPGTRLTVL.

The rearrangement joins TRBV10-2 to TRBJ2-5; D unresolved. V lost 5 bases and J lost 7, with 8 bases in between. Germline V gene data show CDR1 as WSHSY and CDR2 as SAAADI. The CDR3 runs 11 residues. Written as DNA, the CDR3 is TGCGCCAGCAGTTTCGCCGGGACCCAGTACTTC. Translation gives CASSFAGTQYF.

This chain links TRBV28 with TRBJ2-7, with D possibly matching TRBD2 (5 bases). V dropped 5 bases and J dropped 4 bases, with 9 bases sitting between them. This CDR3 spans 12 amino acids. The germline gives CDR1 MDHEN, CDR2 SYDVKM. CDR3 protein: CASSAPGYEQYF. The CDR3 DNA reads TGTGCCAGCAGTGCGCCGGGGTACGAGCAGTACTTC.

This clone was observed a few times. This chain joins TRBV7-3 and TRBJ2-1, with a possible D match to TRBD2 (7 bases). With 0 bases removed from V and 6 bases from J, the gap between germline ends came to 12 bases. CDR1 and CDR2 (germline): SGHTA, FQGTGA. The CDR3 extends over 15 amino acids. The CDR3 region has the DNA TGTGCCAGCAGCTTAACGAGGGGGGGCCTCAATGAGCAGTTCTTC. Translated: CASSLTRGGLNEQFF.

V usage is TRBV14 and J usage is TRBJ1-1, with D tentatively TRBD1 (6 bases). The germline gives CDR1 SGHDN, CDR2 FVKESK. The CDR3 has 14 amino acids. V was pared by 1 base and J by 5 bases, with 11 bases between. The CDR3, as DNA: TGTGCCAGCAGCCAAGTCAGGGGTTGGACTGAAGCTTTCTTT. The encoded protein is CASSQVRGWTEAFF. The entire variable domain, with the rest obtained from reference TRBV14 and TRBJ1-1, is as follows: EAGVTQFPSHSVIEKGQTVTLRCDPISGHDNLYWYRRVMGKEIKFLLHFVKESKQDESGMPNNRFLAERTGGTYSTLKVQPAELEDSGVYFCASSQVRGWTEAFFGQGTRLTVV.

This chain connects TRBV6-6 to TRBJ2-5; TRBD1 matches at 10 bases. The CDR3 sequence is 14 residues long. J lost 5 bases, V lost 2 bases, and 2 bases had no gene match. The germline CDR1 and CDR2 sequences are MNHNY and SVGAGI (reference sequence). The CDR3 sequence is CASSYGGQGETQYF. The CDR3 DNA reads TGTGCCAGCAGTTACGGGGGACAGGGGGAGACCCAGTACTTC.

This chain connects TRBV6-1 to TRBJ1-2; maybe TRBD1 (6 bases). The V end lost 0 bases, the J end lost 4 bases, and 15 bases lay between the germline ends. The CDR3 consists of 16 residues. The germline V gene has CDR1 MNHNS and CDR2 SASEGT. The CDR3 region is CASSEAIGGGPYGYTF. The DNA for the CDR3 is TGTGCCAGCAGTGAAGCTATAGGTGGGGGGCCCTATGGCTACACCTTC.

The rearrangement joins TRBV9 to TRBJ2-3, with 8 positions matching TRBD2. V shed 0 bases and J 5 bases; nucleotides not matched to a gene: 5. Germline CDR1 reads SGDLS; CDR2 reads YYNGEE. The CDR3 extends over 15 amino acids. The CDR3 loop reads CASSVAAGVEDTQYF. For the CDR3, the DNA is TGTGCCAGCAGCGTAGCAGCGGGAGTGGAAGATACGCAGTATTTT.

This rearrangement joins TRBV9 to TRBJ2-7, with TRBD2 as a possible D gene (5 bases). There are 13 residues in the CDR3. Looked up from germline, CDR1 is SGDLS and CDR2 is YYNGEE. V was trimmed by 3 bases and J by 9 bases, leaving 16 bases between them. CDR3 in DNA: TGTGCCAGCAGCGCCGTCCCGGGATCGGGGCAGTACTTC. This codes for CASSAVPGSGQYF.

The V and J genes are TRBV14 and TRBJ2-1; 9 positions agree with TRBD2. The V gene's germline CDR1 is SGHDN and CDR2 FVKESK. CDR3 size: 18 residues. The trim removed 3 bases at V and 2 bases at J, leaving 11 bases unmatched. CDR3 loop: CASSQRASGIPAYNEQFF. DNA for the CDR3: TGTGCCAGCAGCCAGCGGGCTAGCGGGATCCCTGCCTACAATGAGCAGTTCTTC.

The count of this clone is one. The gene calls are TRBV7-9 and TRBJ1-5; 8 nucleotides agree with TRBD1. The CDR3 has 18 amino acids. V gave up 8 bases and J gave up 1 base; unmatched junction bases: 16. Germline CDR1 reads SEHNR; CDR2 reads FQNEAQ (reference sequence). The CDR3 DNA follows: TGTGCCAGCGCCAACGCCGGGACAGGTTTTGGAAGCAATCAGCCCCAGCATTTT. It translates to CASANAGTGFGSNQPQHF.

The V and J genes are TRBV11-2 and TRBJ1-2; 8 bases map to TRBD1. The CDR3 loop spans 14 amino acids. The germline V gene encodes CDR1 SGHAT and CDR2 FQNNGV. The V and J ends lost 0 bases and 5 bases, in that order; junction bases with no gene match: 2. CDR3 nucleotides: TGTGCCAGCAGCTTAGATACAGGGGGTTATGGCTACACCTTC. It translates to CASSLDTGGYGYTF.

V usage is TRBV7-8 and J usage is TRBJ2-1; 10 bases fit TRBD2. Trimming at V came to 2 bases and at J to 9 bases, leaving 10 bases not matched to a gene. The CDR3 is 16 residues long. The germline V gene has CDR1 SGHVS and CDR2 FQNEAQ. CDR3 sequence reads: CASSLYQAGGPGEQFF. The CDR3 nucleotides read TGTGCCAGCAGCTTATATCAAGCGGGAGGGCCGGGTGAGCAGTTCTTC.

This clone has a single count. CDR3 amino acids: CASSEWYGTGNTGELFF. CDR3 nucleotides: TGTGCCAGCAGTGAATGGTATGGGACTGGGAACACCGGGGAGCTGTTTTTT. The V call is TRBV6-1, the J call TRBJ2-2, with a tentative D call TRBD2 (6 bases). Trimming removed 2 bases from V and 1 base from J, with 14 bases in between. Germline CDR1 MNHNS, CDR2 SASEGT. This CDR3 spans 17 amino acids.

This sequence joins TRBV30 and TRBJ1-3; 8 nucleotides match TRBD1. Germline CDR1 is GTSNPN and CDR2 is SVGIG (reference sequence). The CDR3 spans 14 residues. J was trimmed by 2 bases and V by 1 base; bases with no gene match: 1. The CDR3 coding sequence is TGTGCCTGGAGTGGGACAGGGACTGGAAACACCATATATTTT. Translating it yields CAWSGTGTGNTIYF.

This sequence joins TRBV7-9 and TRBJ2-1, with D possibly called TRBD1 or TRBD2 (5 bases each). Trimming removed 7 bases from V and 7 bases from J, with 14 bases in between. The CDR3 contains 13 residues. CDR1 is SEHNR and CDR2 is FQNEAQ in the germline V gene (reference sequence). The CDR3 region is CASMFWGSNEQFF. The DNA of the CDR3 is TGTGCCAGCATGTTTTGGGGGAGTAATGAGCAGTTCTTC. Filled out from reference TRBV7-9 and TRBJ2-1, the complete variable domain reads DTGVSQNPRHKITKRGQNVTFRCDPISEHNRLYWYRQTLGQGPEFLTYFQNEAQLEKSRLLSDRFSAERPKGSFSTLEIQRTEQGDSAMYLCASMFWGSNEQFFGPGTRLTVL.

The chain recombines TRBV6-5 with TRBJ2-1; D unclear. V lost 5 bases and J lost 4, with 3 bases in between. The CDR3 spans 11 residues. Germline CDR1 and CDR2: MNHEY and SVGAGI. The CDR3 sequence is CASSAYNEQFF. CDR3 DNA sequence: TGTGCCAGCAGTGCATACAATGAGCAGTTCTTC.